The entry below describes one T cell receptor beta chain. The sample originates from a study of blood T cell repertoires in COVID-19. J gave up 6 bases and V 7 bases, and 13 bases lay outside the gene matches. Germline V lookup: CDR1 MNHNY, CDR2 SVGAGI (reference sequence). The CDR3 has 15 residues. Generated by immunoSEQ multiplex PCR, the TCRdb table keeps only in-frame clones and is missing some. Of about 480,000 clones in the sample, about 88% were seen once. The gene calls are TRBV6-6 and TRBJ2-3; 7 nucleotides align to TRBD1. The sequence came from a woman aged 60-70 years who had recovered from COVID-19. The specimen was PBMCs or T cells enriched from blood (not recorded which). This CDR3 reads CASNDGTAGSDTQYF. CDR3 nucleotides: TGTGCCAGCAACGACGGGACAGCCGGTTCGGATACGCAGTATTTT.